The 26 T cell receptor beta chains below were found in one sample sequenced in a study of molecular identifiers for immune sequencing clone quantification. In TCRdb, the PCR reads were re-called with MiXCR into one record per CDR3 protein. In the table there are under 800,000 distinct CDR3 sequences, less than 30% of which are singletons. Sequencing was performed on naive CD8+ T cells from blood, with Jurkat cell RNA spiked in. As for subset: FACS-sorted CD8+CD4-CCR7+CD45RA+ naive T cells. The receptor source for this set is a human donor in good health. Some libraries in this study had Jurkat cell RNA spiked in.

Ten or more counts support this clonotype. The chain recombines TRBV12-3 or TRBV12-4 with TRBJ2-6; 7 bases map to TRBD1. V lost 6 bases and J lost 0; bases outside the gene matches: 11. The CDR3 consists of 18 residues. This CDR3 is CASSRVTGLSSGANVLTF. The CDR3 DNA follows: TGTGCCAGCAGCCGCGTGACAGGGCTTAGCTCTGGGGCCAACGTCCTGACTTTC.

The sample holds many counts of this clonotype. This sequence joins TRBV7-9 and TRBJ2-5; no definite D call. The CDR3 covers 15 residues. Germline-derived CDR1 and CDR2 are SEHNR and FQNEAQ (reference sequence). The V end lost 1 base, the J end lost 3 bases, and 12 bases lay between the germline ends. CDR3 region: CASSLVGRIEETQYF. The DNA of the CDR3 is TGTGCCAGCAGCTTAGTAGGCCGGATCGAAGAGACCCAGTACTTC.

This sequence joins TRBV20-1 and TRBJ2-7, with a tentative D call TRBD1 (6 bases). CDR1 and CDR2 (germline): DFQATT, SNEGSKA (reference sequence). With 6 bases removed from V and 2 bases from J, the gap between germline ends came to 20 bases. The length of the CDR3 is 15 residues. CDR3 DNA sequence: TGCAGTGCCACGGGTCAGGCAGGGGATACCTACGAGCAGTACTTC. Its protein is CSATGQAGDTYEQYF.

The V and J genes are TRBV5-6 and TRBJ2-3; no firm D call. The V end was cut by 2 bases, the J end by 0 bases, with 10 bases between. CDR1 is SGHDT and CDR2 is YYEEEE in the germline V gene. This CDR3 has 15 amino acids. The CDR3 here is CASSLILHSTDTQYF. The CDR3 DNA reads TGTGCCAGCAGCTTAATATTACATAGCACAGATACGCAGTATTTT.

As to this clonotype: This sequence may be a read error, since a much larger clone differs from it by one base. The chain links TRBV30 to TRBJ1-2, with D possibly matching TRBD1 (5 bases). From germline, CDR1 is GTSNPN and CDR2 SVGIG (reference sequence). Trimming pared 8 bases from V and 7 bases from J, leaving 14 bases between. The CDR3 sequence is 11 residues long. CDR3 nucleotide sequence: TGTGCCCGGGGCCAGGGTAGTGGCTACACCTTC. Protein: CARGQGSGYTF.

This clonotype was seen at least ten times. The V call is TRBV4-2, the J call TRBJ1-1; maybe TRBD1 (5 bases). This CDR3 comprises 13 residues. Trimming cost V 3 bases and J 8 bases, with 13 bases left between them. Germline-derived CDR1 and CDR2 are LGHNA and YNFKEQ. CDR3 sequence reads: CASSQRRGAEAFF. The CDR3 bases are TGTGCCAGCAGCCAGCGGAGGGGCGCGGAAGCTTTCTTT.

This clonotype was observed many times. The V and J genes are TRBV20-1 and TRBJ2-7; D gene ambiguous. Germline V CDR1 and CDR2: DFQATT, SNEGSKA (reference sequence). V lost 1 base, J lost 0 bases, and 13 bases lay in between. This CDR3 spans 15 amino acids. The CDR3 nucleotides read TGCAGTGCTAGAGGTCCGGCAGCGAGCTCCTACGAGCAGTACTTC. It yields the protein CSARGPAASSYEQYF.

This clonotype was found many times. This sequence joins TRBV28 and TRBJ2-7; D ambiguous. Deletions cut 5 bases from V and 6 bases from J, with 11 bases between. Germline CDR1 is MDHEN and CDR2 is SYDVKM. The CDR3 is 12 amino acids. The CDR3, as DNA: TGTGCCAGCAGTGACCTCAATCTCGAGCAGTACTTC. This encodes CASSDLNLEQYF.

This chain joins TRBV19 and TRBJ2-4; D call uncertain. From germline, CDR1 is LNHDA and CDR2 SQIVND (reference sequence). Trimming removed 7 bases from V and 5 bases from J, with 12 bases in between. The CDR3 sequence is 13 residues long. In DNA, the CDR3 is TGTGCCAGTAAAGACGGGCTTCAAAACATTCAGTACTTC. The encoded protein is CASKDGLQNIQYF.

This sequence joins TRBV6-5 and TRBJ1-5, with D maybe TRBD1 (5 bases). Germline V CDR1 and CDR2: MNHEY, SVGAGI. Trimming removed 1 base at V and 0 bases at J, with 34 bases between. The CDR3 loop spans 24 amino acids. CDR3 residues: CASSYYTIYRSLSLTWPSNQPQHF. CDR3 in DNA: TGTGCCAGCAGTTACTACACGATTTACAGGTCACTGAGTCTAACGTGGCCTAGCAATCAGCCCCAGCATTTT.

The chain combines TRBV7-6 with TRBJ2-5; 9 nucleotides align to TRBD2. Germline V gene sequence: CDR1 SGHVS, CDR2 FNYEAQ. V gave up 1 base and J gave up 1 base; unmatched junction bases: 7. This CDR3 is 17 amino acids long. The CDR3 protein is CASSLDRGGGLQETQYF. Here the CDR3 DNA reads TGTGCCAGCAGCTTAGATCGCGGGGGGGGCCTCCAAGAGACCCAGTACTTC.

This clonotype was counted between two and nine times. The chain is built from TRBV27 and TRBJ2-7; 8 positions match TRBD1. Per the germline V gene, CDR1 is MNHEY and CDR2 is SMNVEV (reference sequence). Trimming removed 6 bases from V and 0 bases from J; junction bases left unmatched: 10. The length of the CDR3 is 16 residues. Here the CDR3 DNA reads TGTGCCAGCAGCCCCGGAGGACAGGGAGCCTCCTACGAGCAGTACTTC. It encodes CASSPGGQGASYEQYF.

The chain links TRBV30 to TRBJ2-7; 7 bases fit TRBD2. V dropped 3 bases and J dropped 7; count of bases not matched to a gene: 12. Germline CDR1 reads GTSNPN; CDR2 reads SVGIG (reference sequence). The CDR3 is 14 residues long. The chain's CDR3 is CAWRVGIVGGEQYF. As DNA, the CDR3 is TGTGCCTGGAGAGTAGGGATCGTGGGAGGGGAGCAGTACTTC. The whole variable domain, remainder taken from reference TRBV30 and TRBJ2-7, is SQTIHQWPATLVQPVGSPLSLECTVEGTSNPNLYWYRQAAGRGLQLLFYSVGIGQISSEVPQNLSASRPQDRQFILSSKKLLLSDSGFYLCAWRVGIVGGEQYFGPGTRLTVT.

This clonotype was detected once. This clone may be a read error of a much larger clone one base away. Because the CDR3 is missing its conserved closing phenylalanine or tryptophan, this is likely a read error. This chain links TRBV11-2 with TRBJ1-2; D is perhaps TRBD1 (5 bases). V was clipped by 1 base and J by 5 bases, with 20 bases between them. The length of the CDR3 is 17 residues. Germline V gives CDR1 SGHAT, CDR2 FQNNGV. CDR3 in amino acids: CASSLGQPPNRWYGYTI. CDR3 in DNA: TGTGCCAGCAGCTTAGGACAGCCTCCGAACCGCTGGTATGGCTACACCATC.

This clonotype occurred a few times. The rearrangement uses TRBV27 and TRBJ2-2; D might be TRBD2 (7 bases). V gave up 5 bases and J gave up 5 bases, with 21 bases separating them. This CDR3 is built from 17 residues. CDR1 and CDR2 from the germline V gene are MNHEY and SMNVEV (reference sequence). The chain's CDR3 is CASSEVKGGTRTGELFF. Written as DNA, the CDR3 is TGTGCCAGCAGTGAAGTAAAGGGGGGGACAAGGACCGGGGAGCTGTTTTTT.

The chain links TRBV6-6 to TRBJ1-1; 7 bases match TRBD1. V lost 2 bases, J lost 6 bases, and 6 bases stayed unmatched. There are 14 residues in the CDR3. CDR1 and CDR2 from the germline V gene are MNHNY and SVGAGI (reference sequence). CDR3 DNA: TGTGCCAGCAGTTACCAGACAGGGTACGCTGAAGCTTTCTTT. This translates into CASSYQTGYAEAFF.

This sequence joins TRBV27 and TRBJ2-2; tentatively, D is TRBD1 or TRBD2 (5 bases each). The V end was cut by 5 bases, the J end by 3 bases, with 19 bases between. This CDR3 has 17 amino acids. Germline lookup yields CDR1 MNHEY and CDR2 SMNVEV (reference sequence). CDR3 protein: CASSAKGSLSDTGELFF. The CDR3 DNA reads TGTGCCAGCAGTGCGAAGGGGAGTCTATCGGACACCGGGGAGCTGTTTTTT.

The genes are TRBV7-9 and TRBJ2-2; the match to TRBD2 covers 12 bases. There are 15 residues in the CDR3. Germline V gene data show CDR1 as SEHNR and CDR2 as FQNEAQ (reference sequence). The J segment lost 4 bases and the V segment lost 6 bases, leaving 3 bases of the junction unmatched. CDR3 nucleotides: TGTGCCAGCAGTAGACTAGCGGGAGTCACCGGGGAGCTGTTTTTT. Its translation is CASSRLAGVTGELFF.

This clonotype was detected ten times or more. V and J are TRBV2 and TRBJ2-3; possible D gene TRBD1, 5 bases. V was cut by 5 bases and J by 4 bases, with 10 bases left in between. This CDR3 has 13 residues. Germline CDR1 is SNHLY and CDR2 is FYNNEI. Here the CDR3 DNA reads TGTGCCAGCAGTCCAGGGTTCCCAGATACGCAGTATTTT. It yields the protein CASSPGFPDTQYF. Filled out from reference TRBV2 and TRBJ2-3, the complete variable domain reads EPEVTQTPSHQVTQMGQEVILRCVPISNHLYFYWYRQILGQKVEFLVSFYNNEISEKSEIFDDQFSVERPDGSNFTLKIRSTKLEDSAMYFCASSPGFPDTQYFGPGTRLTVL.

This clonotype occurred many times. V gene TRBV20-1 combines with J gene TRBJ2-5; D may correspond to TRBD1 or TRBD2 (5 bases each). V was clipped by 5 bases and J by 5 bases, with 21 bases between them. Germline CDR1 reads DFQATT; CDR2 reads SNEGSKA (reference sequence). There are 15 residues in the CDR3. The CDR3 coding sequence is TGCAGTGCTGGCTCCCGGGACCTCCCTGGGGAGACCCAGTACTTC. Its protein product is CSAGSRDLPGETQYF.

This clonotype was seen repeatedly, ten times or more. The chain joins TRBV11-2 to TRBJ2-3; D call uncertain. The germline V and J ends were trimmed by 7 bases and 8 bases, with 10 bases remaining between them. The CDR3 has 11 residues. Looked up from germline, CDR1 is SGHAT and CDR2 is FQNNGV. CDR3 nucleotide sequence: TGTGCCAGCACCCCCGGTCGTACGCAGTATTTT. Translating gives CASTPGRTQYF.

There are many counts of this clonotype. CDR3 bases: TGTGCCAGCAGCACCACCTTGACTAGCGGGAGTAGCACAGATACGCAGTATTTT. It specifies CASSTTLTSGSSTDTQYF. The chain links TRBV7-9 to TRBJ2-3, with 12 bases lining up with TRBD2. The junction had 9 bases not matched to a gene; V was cut back by 5 bases and J by 0 bases. CDR1 and CDR2 (germline): SEHNR, FQNEAQ (reference sequence). The CDR3 covers 18 residues. The full variable domain, its missing parts supplied by reference TRBV7-9 and TRBJ2-3, is DTGVSQNPRHKITKRGQNVTFRCDPISEHNRLYWYRQTLGQGPEFLTYFQNEAQLEKSRLLSDRFSAERPKGSFSTLEIQRTEQGDSAMYLCASSTTLTSGSSTDTQYFGPGTRLTVL.

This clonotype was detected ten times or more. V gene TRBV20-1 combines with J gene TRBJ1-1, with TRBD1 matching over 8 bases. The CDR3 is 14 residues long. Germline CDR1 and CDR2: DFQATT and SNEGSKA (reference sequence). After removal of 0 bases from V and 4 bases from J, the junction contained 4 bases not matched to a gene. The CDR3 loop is CSARDQGAGTEAFF. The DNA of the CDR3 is TGCAGTGCTAGAGATCAGGGGGCTGGCACTGAAGCTTTCTTT.

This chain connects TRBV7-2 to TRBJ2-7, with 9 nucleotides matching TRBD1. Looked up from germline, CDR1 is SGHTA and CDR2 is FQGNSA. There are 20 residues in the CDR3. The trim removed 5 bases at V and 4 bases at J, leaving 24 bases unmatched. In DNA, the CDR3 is TGTGCCAGCAGCCCCGACTATGCAATTTCCCGGGACAGGGCGGCGTACGAGCAGTACTTC. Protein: CASSPDYAISRDRAAYEQYF.

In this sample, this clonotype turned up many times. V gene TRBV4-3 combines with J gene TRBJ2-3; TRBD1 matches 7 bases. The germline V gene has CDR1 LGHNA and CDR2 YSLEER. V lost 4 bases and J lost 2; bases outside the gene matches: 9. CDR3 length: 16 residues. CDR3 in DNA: TGCGCCAGCAGCCCTTTGAGGGACAGTTCCACAGATACGCAGTATTTT. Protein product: CASSPLRDSSTDTQYF.

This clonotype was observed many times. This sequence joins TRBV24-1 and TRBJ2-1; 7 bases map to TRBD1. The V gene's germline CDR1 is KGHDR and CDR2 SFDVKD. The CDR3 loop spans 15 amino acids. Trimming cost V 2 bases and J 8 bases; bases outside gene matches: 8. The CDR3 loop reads CATSDSLQGNDEQFF. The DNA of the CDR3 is TGTGCCACCAGTGATTCCCTACAGGGGAACGATGAGCAGTTCTTC.